What follows are 10 T cell receptor beta chains derived from one specimen sequenced in a study of cytotoxic CD8 clonotypes in ibrutinib-treated CLL (dated by TCRdb to about 2021). The library was produced with the immunoSEQ multiplex PCR assay. In its TCRdb copy, this immuneACCESS table keeps in-frame sequences only and misses some clones. Where compared with another copy, unresolved V genes explain less than half of these, and the others have no known cause. Within this sample are some 130,000 clones, with about 85% of them counted one time only. The biggest ten clones account for about 3.3% of the sample. The time point label, read with the paper, signifies: roughly 2 years on ibrutinib. The input for sequencing was PBMCs, taken after 24 months of ibrutinib treatment. All receptors come from a human donor with chronic lymphocytic leukemia.

V usage is TRBV6-1 and J usage is TRBJ2-3, with D tentatively TRBD1 or TRBD2 (5 bases each). The CDR3 contains 16 residues. Germline V gene lookup returns CDR1 MNHNS and CDR2 SASEGT. V shed 3 bases and J shed 5 bases, with 18 bases lying between them. In DNA, the CDR3 is TGTGCCAGCAGTGATACGGTTCGGGCAGGGAGAGATACGCAGTATTTT. It translates to CASSDTVRAGRDTQYF.

The J gene is TRBJ2-7, the V gene TRBV19; D is ambiguous. Between the trimmed V and J ends, which lost 4 bases and 7 bases, there was a span of 17 bases. The germline V gene has CDR1 LNHDA and CDR2 SQIVND (reference sequence). This CDR3 region has 14 residues. The DNA of the CDR3 is TGTGCCAGTAGTAAACAAGTGGGTGTGTCGGAGCAGTACTTC. As protein: CASSKQVGVSEQYF.

Notes on this clone: The same CDR3 can be traced to other DNA sequences in this sample. V and J are TRBV6-6 and TRBJ1-1; D is perhaps TRBD1 (5 bases). This CDR3 comprises 13 residues. CDR1 is MNHNY and CDR2 is SVGAGI in the germline V gene (reference sequence). V was shortened by 3 bases and J by 1 base, with 6 bases between the two germline ends. DNA for the CDR3: TGTGCCAGCAGTTATGGGGGGAACACTGAAGCTTTCTTT. Its translation is CASSYGGNTEAFF.

This clone was observed at least ten times. The chain recombines TRBV7-2 with TRBJ2-6; no reliable D call. This CDR3 is 13 amino acids long. Trimming removed 6 bases from V and 2 bases from J, with 5 bases in between. Germline CDR1 reads SGHTA; CDR2 reads FQGNSA. The CDR3 sequence: CASRFTGANVLTF. CDR3 DNA sequence: TGTGCCAGCAGATTTACTGGGGCCAACGTCCTGACTTTC.

This sequence joins TRBV7-9 and TRBJ1-4, with D possibly matching TRBD1 (6 bases). The germline V and J ends were trimmed by 5 bases and 8 bases, with 15 bases remaining between them. CDR3 length: 14 residues. Germline V CDR1 and CDR2: SEHNR, FQNEAQ (reference sequence). The CDR3 is CASSLSGVEEKLFF. DNA of the CDR3: TGTGCCAGCAGCCTGTCAGGGGTGGAGGAAAAACTGTTTTTT.

V gene TRBV19 combines with J gene TRBJ2-2; D gene unclear. The CDR3 totals 13 residues. Per the germline V gene, CDR1 is LNHDA and CDR2 is SQIVND (reference sequence). Deletions cut 1 base from V and 6 bases from J, with 6 bases between. The CDR3 sequence is CASSIVVAGELFF. The CDR3 DNA sequence: TGTGCCAGTAGTATAGTCGTCGCCGGGGAGCTGTTTTTT.

The chain recombines TRBV10-2 with TRBJ2-2, with D perhaps TRBD1 (6 bases). The CDR3 extends over 16 amino acids. Germline V lookup: CDR1 WSHSY, CDR2 SAAADI. Trimming pared 4 bases from V and 7 bases from J, leaving 19 bases between. In DNA form, the CDR3 reads TGCGCCAGCAGTGTGACAGGAGCCCAGTCGGGCGGGGAGCTGTTTTTT. Amino acid sequence: CASSVTGAQSGGELFF.

The rearrangement links TRBV11-2 to TRBJ1-1, with D maybe TRBD1 (5 bases). CDR1 and CDR2 (germline): SGHAT, FQNNGV. This CDR3 is built from 16 residues. The V end was cut by 1 base, the J end by 4 bases, with 16 bases between. CDR3 nucleotides: TGTGCCAGCAGCTTAGTGGGGCCTTGGGGGAGCACTGAAGCTTTCTTT. This encodes CASSLVGPWGSTEAFF.

The chain employs TRBV6-6 and TRBJ2-5, with 9 nucleotides matching TRBD2. The V segment lost 6 bases and the J segment 2 bases; nucleotides outside the gene matches: 10. The germline gives CDR1 MNHNY, CDR2 SVGAGI (reference sequence). The CDR3 covers 16 residues. The DNA for the CDR3 is TGTGCCAGCAGGAGTTATGCAGCGGGGGGTCAAGAGACCCAGTACTTC. This encodes CASRSYAAGGQETQYF.

This clone was recorded once. The chain carries TRBV10-2 and TRBJ1-5; D gene unclear. The length of the CDR3 is 14 residues. Germline V gene sequence: CDR1 WSHSY, CDR2 SAAADI. V was clipped by 0 bases and J by 5 bases, with 8 bases between them. The CDR3 loop reads CASSESSNYQPQHF. Here the CDR3 DNA reads TGCGCCAGCAGTGAGTCCAGTAACTATCAGCCCCAGCATTTT.